This T cell receptor (beta chain) comes out of a study of T cell responses to AZD1222 COVID-19 vaccine (dated by TCRdb to about 2021). Context from the whole study: AZD1222 recipients with second doses at about 4 weeks or about 12 weeks were pooled, because spike-specific TCR depth and breadth did not differ between schedules. TCR sequencing was performed for 230 to 250 trial participants, of whom about 200 were given two doses of AZD1222 and around 25 were given two doses of MenACWY control vaccine. Trial participants were enrolled by age into subgroups of 18-55, 56-69 and 70-plus years, and around 140, 26 and 57 TCR-sequenced participants, respectively, were included in these subgroups.

What the research found in general, with its limitations: No day 14 peak-response samples were available, so repertoires were characterized only after the peak T cell response. Spike-specific TCR breadth and depth rose significantly after two AZD1222 doses compared with day 0 and with MenACWY recipients. Reportedly, close to half of the unique spike-specific TCRs recognized epitopes lying outside the regions that are mutated in the B.1.351 and B.1.1.7 variants. Conclusions about previously exposed vaccinees are limited, since just 5 to 7 AZD1222 recipients were seropositive for SARS-CoV-2 at baseline. Most participants were white British and females outnumbered males, and the authors suggested that clonal diversity may have been underestimated. In the small 56-69-year group, the increase in depth fell short of significance, most likely because of low power. Vaccine-associated CD4 TCRs spanned the whole spike protein, with dominant responses in regions 160-218 and 743-854.

On this clone itself: The specificity of this receptor is unknown. No per-base quality is available; no much larger clone lies one base away.

The CDR3 regions of human TCRbeta chains were subjected to immunosequencing. As for how the authors treated the data: Repertoire TCRs were checked for matches against a reference library of SARS-CoV-2-specific TCRs that had been generated using the MIRA antigen-specificity platform. Breadth meant the fraction of unique TCRs that were SARS-CoV-2-associated, whereas depth meant the fraction of total T cells that were SARS-CoV-2-associated. Using the MIRA data, each spike-specific TCR was assigned both to the spike region to which the TCR was reactive and to a CD4 or CD8 class. Log10-transformed breadth and depth values were compared by one-way ANOVA with Sidak's multiple comparisons tests. The clones in this table, taken by TCRdb from immuneACCESS, are in-frame only. Not every clone is retained; where verified, under half of the shortfall comes from an unresolved V gene, and the cause of the rest is unknown. V and J calls and clone size are those listed in that table; D and trimming were worked out from the DNA. Within this sample are 180,000 or so clones, with 70% to 90% of them counted one time only. The ten largest clones take up around 7.9% of the sample.

Reading the label with the study, this specimen's time point is: baseline before first vaccination. Samples from vaccinated people were obtained from the UK trials COV001 and COV002, which included a single-blind randomized controlled phase 2/3 trial of AZD1222 (ChAdOx1 nCoV-19) in healthy adults. For TCRbeta chain sequencing, PBMC samples were collected from trial participants at day 0 and at day 28 after the second dose. The source is an adult in good health. Sequenced material: peripheral blood, taken on day 0 of AZD1222 vaccination.

The CDR3 in this case is CATSREGSPGYGYTF. The DNA sequence is TGTGCCACCAGCAGAGAGGGCAGCCCTGGCTATGGCTACACCTTC. Here the chain combines TRBV15 and TRBJ1-2; the D gene is not confidently resolved. The CDR3, cysteine through phenylalanine, is 15 amino acids long. Just the 45-base CDR3 DNA is kept, in frame starting at base 1. Trimming costs V 0 bases and J 4 bases, and their ends lie 12 bases apart. The germline V gene (reference sequence) supplies CDR1 LNHNV and CDR2 YYDKDF.